This TCR beta chain appears in the sequencing data of a study of control samples from healthy donors and cancer patients. Generated by immunoSEQ multiplex PCR, the TCRdb table keeps only in-frame clones and is missing some. The sample records some 99,000 clones, 75% to 90% being singletons. Sequences were obtained from blood. This TCR came from a woman aged 45-65 years in good health.

The CDR3 bases are TGCGCCAGCAGCCTGAGAGACGATGACACTGAAGCTTTCTTT. Amino acids: CASSLRDDDTEAFF. The chain links TRBV4-3 to TRBJ1-1; D not resolved. The V end lost 4 bases, the J end lost 3 bases, and 12 bases lay between the germline ends. Germline V gene data show CDR1 as LGHNA and CDR2 as YSLEER. CDR3 length equals 14 residues.